This TCR beta chain derives from a study of CD8 T cells in ankylosing spondylitis (TCRdb year 2017). About the study as a whole: The study profiled T cell receptor beta repertoires in healthy donors and ankylosing spondylitis patients to find disease-linked TCR variants. The whole study cohort included 90 to 120 healthy donors and about two dozen ankylosing spondylitis patients. Peripheral blood was sampled, and synovial fluid was additionally collected from ankylosing spondylitis patients. Overall study outcomes, separate from this receptor: Some TCR beta motif variants had previously been reported in synovial fluid and blood of reactive arthritis patients, which suggested common disease-initiation mechanisms. The disease-linked clones had a CD8+ phenotype and were found at relatively low frequencies in peripheral blood. Blood from ankylosing spondylitis patients appeared to be characterized by a TCR beta motif composed of roughly 8 highly homologous amino acid variants. Significant enrichment of the disease-linked clones was reported in matched synovial fluid samples from ankylosing spondylitis patients.

The sequencer listed for this sample is Illumina HiSeq 2500. TCR beta libraries were prepared by quantitative 5'-RACE with molecular barcodes. Per the authors' processing: A new computational method based on a probabilistic model of VDJ rearrangement was used to identify disease-linked TCR variants. TCRdb reworked the public reads: Q25 trimming with fastp, MiXCR clone assembly, productive beta chains retained. CDR3 protein sequences are deduplicated, and each keeps its most common genes and DNA. TCRdb, not the original authors, processed these V and J calls. For this sample the table gives more than 650,000 distinct CDR3 sequences, of which about 10% were detected only once. Of the sample, 0.45% to 0.6% is held by the ten largest clones. This clonotype was counted only a few times. Its specific antigen is unknown. Per-base qualities were not stored, and no clone one base away is much larger. The germline V gene supplies CDR1 LGHNA and CDR2 YSLEER. Including the terminal cysteine and phenylalanine, the CDR3 comprises 13 residues. CDR3 DNA is the only sequence kept; it has 39 bases, read in frame from the first base. V loses 1 base, J loses 5 bases, and the germline ends lie 6 bases apart.

The sequenced sample consisted of blood, either unsorted or a sorted T cell fraction (not recorded which). This clonotype was obtained from a male donor with ankylosing spondylitis. The chain is made from TRBV4-3 and TRBJ1-5, with the D gene call left open. CDR3 region: CASSQGPYQPQHF. The nucleotide sequence reads TGCGCCAGCAGCCAAGGACCCTATCAGCCCCAGCATTTT.